Listed below are T cell receptor beta chains from one sample, sequenced in a study of blood T cell repertoires in COVID-19. Profiled with immunoSEQ multiplex PCR; TCRdb holds only in-frame clones, not every one. This table has 75,000 to 95,000 clones, about 83% appearing once. The source material was peripheral blood. The receptors were sampled from a man aged 55 to 70 with acute or convalescent COVID-19. Both conserved end residues are part of each CDR3. Fields, in order: D gene, clone size, V gene, J gene, CDR3 DNA, CDR3 protein. D genes are given only for firm matches. Clone size, where shown, is once, few, many, or a class for clones that have expanded.

d_gene: TRBD1
abundance: -
v_gene: TRBV7-2
j_gene: TRBJ1-5
CDR3nt: TGTGCCAGCAGCTTAGAAGGGACAGGGCTTTATAGCAATCAGCCCCAGCATTTT
CDR3aa: CASSLEGTGLYSNQPQHF

d_gene: -
abundance: -
v_gene: TRBV6-1
j_gene: TRBJ1-3
CDR3nt: TGTGCCAGCAGTGAAGACACAGGGTTGTCTGGAAACACCATATATTTT
CDR3aa: CASSEDTGLSGNTIYF

d_gene: TRBD1
abundance: -
v_gene: TRBV5-4
j_gene: TRBJ2-3
CDR3nt: TGTGCCAGCAGCGACGGACAGGGGTCGAGGGCAGATACGCAGTATTTT
CDR3aa: CASSDGQGSRADTQYF

d_gene: TRBD2
abundance: -
v_gene: TRBV11-2
j_gene: TRBJ2-7
CDR3nt: TGTGCCAGCAGCTTCCGGCGGGGGGCCCCCTACGAGCAGTACTTC
CDR3aa: CASSFRRGAPYEQYF

d_gene: -
abundance: -
v_gene: TRBV19
j_gene: TRBJ1-1
CDR3nt: TGTGCCAGTAGTAGCAGTCTGGCGAACACTGAAGCTTTCTTT
CDR3aa: CASSSSLANTEAFF

d_gene: TRBD1
abundance: once
v_gene: TRBV9
j_gene: TRBJ1-1
CDR3nt: TGTGCCAGCAGCGTAGGGGGACAGGGGAACACTGAAGCTTTCTTT
CDR3aa: CASSVGGQGNTEAFF

d_gene: -
abundance: -
v_gene: TRBV5-4
j_gene: TRBJ1-2
CDR3nt: TGTGCCAGCAGTCAAGGAACGGGGGGCGTCTTGGGTGGCTACACCTTC
CDR3aa: CASSQGTGGVLGGYTF

d_gene: -
abundance: -
v_gene: TRBV15
j_gene: TRBJ1-5
CDR3nt: TGTGCCACCAGCGGAGGGACACCTAAAGGGAATCAGCCCCAGCATTTT
CDR3aa: CATSGGTPKGNQPQHF

d_gene: -
abundance: -
v_gene: TRBV6-5
j_gene: TRBJ1-3
CDR3nt: TGTGCCAGCAGTTACTCGTGGGGGGCTGGAAACACCATATATTTT
CDR3aa: CASSYSWGAGNTIYF

d_gene: -
abundance: -
v_gene: TRBV5-1
j_gene: TRBJ1-4
CDR3nt: TGCGCCAGCAGCTCTGGACAGAAGTCAACTAATGAAAAACTGTTTTTT
CDR3aa: CASSSGQKSTNEKLFF

d_gene: TRBD2
abundance: -
v_gene: TRBV7-7
j_gene: TRBJ2-5
CDR3nt: TGTGCCAGCAGCTTGGGGGTAGCGGGGAGGGAAGAGACCCAGTACTTC
CDR3aa: CASSLGVAGREETQYF

d_gene: TRBD1
abundance: -
v_gene: TRBV6-5
j_gene: TRBJ1-6
CDR3nt: TGTGCCAGCAGTCCTCAGGGGGTAGGATCACCCCTCCACTTT
CDR3aa: CASSPQGVGSPLHF

d_gene: TRBD1
abundance: once
v_gene: TRBV7-2
j_gene: TRBJ1-2
CDR3nt: TGTGCCAGCAGCTTAGCGTTCGGAAGTGACAGGGGATCGTATGGCTACACCTTC
CDR3aa: CASSLAFGSDRGSYGYTF

d_gene: -
abundance: -
v_gene: TRBV18
j_gene: TRBJ1-5
CDR3nt: TGTGCCAGCTCACTAGGACAAAGCAATCAGCCCCAGCATTTT
CDR3aa: CASSLGQSNQPQHF

d_gene: TRBD1
abundance: -
v_gene: TRBV5-1
j_gene: TRBJ2-2
CDR3nt: TGCGCCAGCAGCCCAGGGACAGGCGACACCGGGGAGCTGTTTTTT
CDR3aa: CASSPGTGDTGELFF

d_gene: TRBD2
abundance: -
v_gene: TRBV2
j_gene: TRBJ2-2
CDR3nt: TGTGCCAGCAGTCCGGGACTAGCGTCCGACGCGAACACCGGGGAGCTGTTTTTT
CDR3aa: CASSPGLASDANTGELFF

d_gene: TRBD2
abundance: -
v_gene: TRBV19
j_gene: TRBJ2-3
CDR3nt: TGTGCCAGTAGTAGACTAGCGGGGGGCAACACAGATACGCAGTATTTT
CDR3aa: CASSRLAGGNTDTQYF

d_gene: -
abundance: -
v_gene: TRBV7-2
j_gene: TRBJ1-5
CDR3nt: TGTGCCAGCAGCTTGTTCGCGAACAGGGCCCAGCCCCAGCATTTT
CDR3aa: CASSLFANRAQPQHF

d_gene: -
abundance: -
v_gene: TRBV4-1
j_gene: TRBJ2-5
CDR3nt: TGCGCCAGCAGCCAAGATACTTCCCAAGAGACCCAGTACTTC
CDR3aa: CASSQDTSQETQYF

d_gene: -
abundance: -
v_gene: TRBV7-7
j_gene: TRBJ2-5
CDR3nt: TGTGCTAGCAGCTTAGGGGGGTCTAGCGTAGAGACCCAGTACTTC
CDR3aa: CASSLGGSSVETQYF

d_gene: TRBD1
abundance: -
v_gene: TRBV2
j_gene: TRBJ1-1
CDR3nt: TGTGCCAGCAGGCAGACAGGGGCGCTAGCTGAAGCTTTCTTT
CDR3aa: CASRQTGALAEAFF

d_gene: -
abundance: -
v_gene: TRBV30
j_gene: TRBJ1-6
CDR3nt: TGTGCCTGGAATCGACAGCCTCGAGATTCACCCCTCCACTTT
CDR3aa: CAWNRQPRDSPLHF

d_gene: TRBD1
abundance: -
v_gene: TRBV9
j_gene: TRBJ1-3
CDR3nt: TGTGCCAGCAGCGTGGACAGGGAAAACACCATATATTTT
CDR3aa: CASSVDRENTIYF

d_gene: TRBD1
abundance: -
v_gene: TRBV19
j_gene: TRBJ1-4
CDR3nt: TGTGCCAGTAGTATGTCCCGGGACAGGGTCTCCTGGCTGTTTTTT
CDR3aa: CASSMSRDRVSWLFF

d_gene: TRBD1
abundance: -
v_gene: TRBV19
j_gene: TRBJ2-7
CDR3nt: TGTGCCAGTAGCCCAGGACAGGGGAGCTCCTACGAGCAGTACTTC
CDR3aa: CASSPGQGSSYEQYF

d_gene: TRBD1
abundance: -
v_gene: TRBV6-5
j_gene: TRBJ1-2
CDR3nt: TGTGCCAGCTGGATTGGGACAGGGGTCGATGGCTACACCTTC
CDR3aa: CASWIGTGVDGYTF

d_gene: TRBD1
abundance: few
v_gene: TRBV18
j_gene: TRBJ2-2
CDR3nt: TGTGCCAGCTCACCAAACAGGGGGCCTAACACCGGGGAGCTGTTTTTT
CDR3aa: CASSPNRGPNTGELFF

d_gene: -
abundance: once
v_gene: TRBV11-2
j_gene: TRBJ1-1
CDR3nt: TGTGCCAGCAGCCCCCTGTCTGAAGCTTTCTTT
CDR3aa: CASSPLSEAFF

d_gene: -
abundance: -
v_gene: TRBV7-2
j_gene: TRBJ2-1
CDR3nt: TGTGCCAGCAGCCCAAGGGCAGGGGTAAAGGTTCACACGCCTGAGCAGTTCTTC
CDR3aa: CASSPRAGVKVHTPEQFF

d_gene: -
abundance: -
v_gene: TRBV9
j_gene: TRBJ2-2
CDR3nt: TGTGCCAGCAGCCTCCAGGGAACAACCGGGGAGCTGTTTTTT
CDR3aa: CASSLQGTTGELFF

d_gene: TRBD1
abundance: -
v_gene: TRBV3-1/TRBV3-2
j_gene: TRBJ2-3
CDR3nt: TGTGCCAGCAGCCCTAGACAGGGGGCGGTAAGTACAGATACGCAGTATTTT
CDR3aa: CASSPRQGAVSTDTQYF

d_gene: TRBD1
abundance: -
v_gene: TRBV4-2
j_gene: TRBJ1-3
CDR3nt: TGTGCCAGCAGCCAACTCTTCGACAGGGCCTCTGGAAACACCATATATTTT
CDR3aa: CASSQLFDRASGNTIYF

d_gene: -
abundance: -
v_gene: TRBV7-2
j_gene: TRBJ1-2
CDR3nt: TGTGCCAGCAGCAAAGAAGCTGCGGGCTTAGGTGGCTACACCTTC
CDR3aa: CASSKEAAGLGGYTF

d_gene: -
abundance: -
v_gene: TRBV28
j_gene: TRBJ1-5
CDR3nt: TGTGCCAGCAGACGAACGGGTCCCCCCAATCAGCCCCAGCATTTT
CDR3aa: CASRRTGPPNQPQHF

d_gene: TRBD1
abundance: few
v_gene: TRBV9
j_gene: TRBJ1-3
CDR3nt: TGTGCCAGCAGCGTAGAAGCAGCGGGACAGGGGAAAAACACCATATATTTT
CDR3aa: CASSVEAAGQGKNTIYF

d_gene: -
abundance: few
v_gene: TRBV2
j_gene: TRBJ1-1
CDR3nt: TGTGCCAGCAGCGCAAGGGAGGCGAACACTGAAGCTTTCTTT
CDR3aa: CASSAREANTEAFF

d_gene: -
abundance: -
v_gene: TRBV4-1
j_gene: TRBJ1-2
CDR3nt: TGCGCCAGCAGCCCTTCCGGCATTGGAGAACCTAACTATGGCTACACCTTC
CDR3aa: CASSPSGIGEPNYGYTF